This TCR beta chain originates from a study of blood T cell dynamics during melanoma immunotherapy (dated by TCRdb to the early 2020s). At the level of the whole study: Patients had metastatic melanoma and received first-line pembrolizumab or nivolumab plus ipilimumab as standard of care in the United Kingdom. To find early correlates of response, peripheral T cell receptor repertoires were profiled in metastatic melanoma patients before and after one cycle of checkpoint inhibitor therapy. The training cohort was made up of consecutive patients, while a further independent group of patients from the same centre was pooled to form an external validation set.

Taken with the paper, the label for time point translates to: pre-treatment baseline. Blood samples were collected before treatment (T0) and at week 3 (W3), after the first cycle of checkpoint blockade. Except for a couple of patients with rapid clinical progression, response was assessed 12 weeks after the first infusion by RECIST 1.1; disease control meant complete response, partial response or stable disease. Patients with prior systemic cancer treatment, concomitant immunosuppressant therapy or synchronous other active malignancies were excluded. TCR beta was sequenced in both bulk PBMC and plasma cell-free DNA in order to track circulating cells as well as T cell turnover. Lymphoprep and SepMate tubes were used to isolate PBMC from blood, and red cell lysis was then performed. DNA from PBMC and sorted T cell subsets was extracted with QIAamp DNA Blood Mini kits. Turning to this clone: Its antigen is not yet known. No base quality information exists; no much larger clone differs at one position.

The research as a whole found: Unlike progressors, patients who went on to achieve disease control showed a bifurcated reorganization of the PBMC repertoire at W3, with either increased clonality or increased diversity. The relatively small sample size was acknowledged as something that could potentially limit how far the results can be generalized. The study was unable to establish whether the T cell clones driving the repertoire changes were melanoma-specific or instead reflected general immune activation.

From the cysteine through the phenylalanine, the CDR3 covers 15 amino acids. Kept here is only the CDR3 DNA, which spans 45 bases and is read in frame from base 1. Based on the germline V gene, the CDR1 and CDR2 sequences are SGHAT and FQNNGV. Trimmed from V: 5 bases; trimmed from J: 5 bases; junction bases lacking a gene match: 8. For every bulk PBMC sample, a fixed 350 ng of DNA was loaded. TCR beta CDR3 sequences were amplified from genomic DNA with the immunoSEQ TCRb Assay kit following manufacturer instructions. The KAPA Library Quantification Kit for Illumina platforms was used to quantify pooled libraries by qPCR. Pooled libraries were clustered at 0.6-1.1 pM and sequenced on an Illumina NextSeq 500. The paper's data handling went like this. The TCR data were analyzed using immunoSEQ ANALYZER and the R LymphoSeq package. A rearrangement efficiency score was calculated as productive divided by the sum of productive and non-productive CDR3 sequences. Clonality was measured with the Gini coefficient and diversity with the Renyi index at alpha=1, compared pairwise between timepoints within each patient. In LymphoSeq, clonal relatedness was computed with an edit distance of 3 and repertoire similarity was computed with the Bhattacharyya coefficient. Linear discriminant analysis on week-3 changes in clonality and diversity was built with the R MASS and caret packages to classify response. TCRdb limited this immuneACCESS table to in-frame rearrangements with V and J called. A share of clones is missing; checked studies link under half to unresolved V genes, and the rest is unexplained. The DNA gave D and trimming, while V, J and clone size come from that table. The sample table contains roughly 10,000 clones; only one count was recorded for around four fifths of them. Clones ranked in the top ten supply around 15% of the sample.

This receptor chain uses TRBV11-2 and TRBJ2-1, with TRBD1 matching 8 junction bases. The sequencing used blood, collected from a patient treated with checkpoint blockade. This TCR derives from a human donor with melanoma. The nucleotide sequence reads TGTGCCAGCAGCGCGAGACAGGGGCTGAACAATGAGCAGTTCTTC. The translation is CASSARQGLNNEQFF. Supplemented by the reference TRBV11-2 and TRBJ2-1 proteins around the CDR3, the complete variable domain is EAGVAQSPRYKIIEKRQSVAFWCNPISGHATLYWYQQILGQGPKLLIQFQNNGVVDDSQLPKDRFSAERLKGVDSTLKIQPAKLEDSAVYLCASSARQGLNNEQFFGPGTRLTVL.